This T cell receptor (beta chain) was obtained from a study of blood T cell repertoires in COVID-19. V was clipped by 2 bases and J by 2 bases, with 13 bases between them. Germline V lookup: CDR1 KGHSH, CDR2 LQKENI. This CDR3 has 15 residues. Clones were sequenced by immunoSEQ multiplex PCR, and TCRdb holds only the in-frame ones, with some missing. The data hold about 200,000 clones, with roughly 84% observed a single time. The chain combines TRBV18 with TRBJ2-7; maybe TRBD1 (5 bases). The sequence derives from a human donor in a cohort sampled during active COVID-19. Sequenced: peripheral blood. The CDR3 here is CASSPGAGHPYEQYF. The CDR3 DNA is TGTGCCAGCTCACCAGGCGCAGGGCACCCCTACGAGCAGTACTTC.